This T cell receptor (beta chain) came from a study of T cells after posttransplantation cyclophosphamide. Points from the study as a whole: After PTCy, TRB diversity resembled that of CNI/methotrexate controls. Later blood repertoires were often dominated by clones from the donor CD8+ memory compartment. Blood and skin or GI T cell repertoires showed limited TRB overlap.

Profiled with immunoSEQ multiplex PCR; TCRdb holds only in-frame clones, not every one. Altogether about 2,300 clones were found in the sample, and no singletons occur. Many counts were recorded for this clone. The antigen remains undetermined. Germline lookup yields CDR1 LNHNV and CDR2 YYDKDF (reference sequence). This CDR3 region has 17 residues. V gave up 0 bases and J gave up 1 base; unmatched junction bases: 4. Cyclophosphamide on days +3 and +4 followed busulfan-fludarabine conditioning and a marrow graft. The sample here was PBMCs, taken after an allogeneic stem cell transplant with post-transplant cyclophosphamide. The TCR comes from a female patient in her 60s who received an allogeneic stem cell transplant from an unrelated donor, was CMV-positive, and had acute GVHD only. Some T cells could come from the graft donor. This rearrangement joins TRBV15 to TRBJ2-5; 11 positions match TRBD1. The CDR3, as DNA: TGTGCCACCAGCAGAGATTACGGGACAGGGGGCCAAGAGACCCAGTACTTC. Translation gives CATSRDYGTGGQETQYF.